The T cell receptor (beta chain) described here comes from a study of technical replicates of blood from a handful of donors. This clone was observed a single time. Measured with immunoSEQ multiplex PCR; TCRdb has only the in-frame clones, and not every one. This table holds approximately 95,000 clones, approximately 95% found once. The sequence came from a human donor in good health. Sequencing was carried out using T cells isolated from PBMCs.

CDR3 loop: CATSGGTGRSSYEQYF. CDR3 DNA sequence: TGTGCCACCAGCGGGGGGACAGGACGGAGCTCCTACGAGCAGTACTTC. This rearrangement joins TRBV15 to TRBJ2-7; 8 bases align to TRBD1. The length of the CDR3 is 16 residues. Trimming removed 5 bases from V and 0 bases from J; junction bases left unmatched: 9. Germline-derived CDR1 and CDR2 are LNHNV and YYDKDF (reference sequence).